The rows below give T cell receptor beta chains drawn from one sample of a study of response to subunit inactivated influenza vaccine. From the RT-PCR reads, TCRdb called clonotypes with MiXCR, one entry per CDR3 protein. Of roughly 620,000 distinct CDR3 sequences detected, around 11% appear once; the ten largest clones hold approximately 11%. These data also featured in a second study, about T cells expressing NK-cell markers.

Sequenced here: PBMCs from blood, sampled on the day of vaccination. The receptors stem from a man over 45 who received an inactivated influenza vaccine. CDR3s include the opening cysteine and the closing phenylalanine or tryptophan. The D gene is left open where the match is weak. Rows may omit the clone size; those that give it use once, few, many or a size class.

V	size	D	J	DNA	CDR3
TRBV5-4	-	-	TRBJ2-3	TGTGCCAGCAGCGAAAACAGGGATACGCAGTATTTT	CASSENRDTQYF
TRBV18	few	-	TRBJ2-5	TGTGCCAGCTCTACGACCACCGAGACCCAGTACTTC	CASSTTTETQYF
TRBV28	many	-	TRBJ1-6	TGTGCCAGCAGTTTAATGGGTTCGGGGAGCTCCTATAATTCACCCCTCCACTTT	CASSLMGSGSSYNSPLHF
TRBV5-5	few	TRBD1	TRBJ2-5	TGTGCCAGCAGCATAGACAGGGGGCTTGGGGAGACCCAGTACTTC	CASSIDRGLGETQYF
TRBV4-3	-	TRBD2	TRBJ2-7	TGCGCCAGCAGCCAAGAGGTAGCGGGAGGGGTGGAGCAGTACTTC	CASSQEVAGGVEQYF
TRBV12-3/TRBV12-4	many	TRBD1	TRBJ2-7	TGTGCCAGCAGTTTAGGATGGGGGGACAGGGTTACCTACGAGCAGTACTTC	CASSLGWGDRVTYEQYF
TRBV15	few	-	TRBJ2-7	TGTGCCACCAGCAGTTCCTACGAGCAGTACTTC	CATSSSYEQYF
TRBV12-3/TRBV12-4	-	TRBD1	TRBJ2-7	TGTGCCAGCAGGACAGGGGCGGAAGACGAGCAGTACTTC	CASRTGAEDEQYF
TRBV29-1	-	-	TRBJ2-7	TGCAGCGTGGAAACAAAAGGGGGGAACTACGAGCAGTACTTC	CSVETKGGNYEQYF
TRBV5-1	-	-	TRBJ2-1	TGCGCCAGCAGTCTCCCACAAGCGAGTCCTGACAATGAGCAGTTCTTC	CASSLPQASPDNEQFF
TRBV29-1	few	-	TRBJ2-5	TGCAGCGTTCTAGGTAAAACAGGGAAAGAGACCCAGTACTTC	CSVLGKTGKETQYF
TRBV4-3	-	TRBD1	TRBJ2-4	TGCGCCAGCAGCCAAGGGACAGGAGAAAACATTCAGTACTTC	CASSQGTGENIQYF
TRBV29-1	few	-	TRBJ2-7	TGCAGCGTTGAAGGTGGGTCGTCCGAGCAGTACTTC	CSVEGGSSEQYF
TRBV3-1	many	TRBD1	TRBJ2-7	TGTGCCAGAGACGTATCCGGGACAGTATACGAGCAGTACTTC	CARDVSGTVYEQYF
TRBV27	-	-	TRBJ2-4	TGTGCCAGCAGTTTACTGGGGGTTACCAAAAACATTCAGTACTTC	CASSLLGVTKNIQYF
TRBV12-3/TRBV12-4	many	TRBD1	TRBJ1-3	TGTGCCAGCGATGGACAGGGCGAAGCAGACTCTGGAAACACCATATATTTT	CASDGQGEADSGNTIYF
TRBV28	-	-	TRBJ2-7	TGTGCCAGCAGTTTTTACCGGGACGGCAGCTACGAGCAGTACTTC	CASSFYRDGSYEQYF